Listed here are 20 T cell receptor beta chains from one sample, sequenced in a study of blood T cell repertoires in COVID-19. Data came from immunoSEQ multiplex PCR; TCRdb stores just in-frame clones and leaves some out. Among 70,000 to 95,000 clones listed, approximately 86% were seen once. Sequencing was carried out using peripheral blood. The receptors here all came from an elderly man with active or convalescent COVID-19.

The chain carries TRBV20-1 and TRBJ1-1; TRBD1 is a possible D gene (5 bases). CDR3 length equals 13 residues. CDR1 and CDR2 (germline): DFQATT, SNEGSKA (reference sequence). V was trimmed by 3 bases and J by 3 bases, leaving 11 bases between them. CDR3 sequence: CSASQGFDTEAFF. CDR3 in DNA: TGCAGTGCTAGTCAGGGATTTGACACTGAAGCTTTCTTT.

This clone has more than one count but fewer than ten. The CDR3 spells CASSSDSTGADYGYTF. In DNA, the CDR3 is TGTGCCAGCAGCTCCGACTCGACAGGGGCCGACTATGGCTACACCTTC. The V call is TRBV7-9, the J call TRBJ1-2; TRBD1 matches at 8 bases. This CDR3 contains 16 residues. Germline CDR1 reads SEHNR; CDR2 reads FQNEAQ (reference sequence). J lost 3 bases, V lost 4 bases, and 10 bases had no gene match. The full variable domain, its missing parts supplied by reference TRBV7-9 and TRBJ1-2, is DTGVSQNPRHKITKRGQNVTFRCDPISEHNRLYWYRQTLGQGPEFLTYFQNEAQLEKSRLLSDRFSAERPKGSFSTLEIQRTEQGDSAMYLCASSSDSTGADYGYTFGSGTRLTVV.

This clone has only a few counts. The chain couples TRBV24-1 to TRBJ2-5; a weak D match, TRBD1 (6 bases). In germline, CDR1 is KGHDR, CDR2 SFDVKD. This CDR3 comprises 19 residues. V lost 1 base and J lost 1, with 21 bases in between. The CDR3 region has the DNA TGTGCCACCAGTGATTTTGGGGCTTCGACAGGATTGGGCCAAGAGACCCAGTACTTC. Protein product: CATSDFGASTGLGQETQYF.

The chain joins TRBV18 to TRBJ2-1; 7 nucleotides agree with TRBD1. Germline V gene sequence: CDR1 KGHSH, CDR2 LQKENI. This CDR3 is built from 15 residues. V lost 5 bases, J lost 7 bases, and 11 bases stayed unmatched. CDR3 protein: CASSSRDRVGNEQFF. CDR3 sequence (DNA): TGTGCCAGCTCATCACGAGACAGGGTAGGGAATGAGCAGTTCTTC.

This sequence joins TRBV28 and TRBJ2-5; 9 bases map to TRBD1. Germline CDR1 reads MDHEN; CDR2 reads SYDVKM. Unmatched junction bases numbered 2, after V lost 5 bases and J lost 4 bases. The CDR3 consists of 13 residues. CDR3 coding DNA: TGTGCCAGCAGTGGACAGGGGTTAGAGACCCAGTACTTC. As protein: CASSGQGLETQYF.

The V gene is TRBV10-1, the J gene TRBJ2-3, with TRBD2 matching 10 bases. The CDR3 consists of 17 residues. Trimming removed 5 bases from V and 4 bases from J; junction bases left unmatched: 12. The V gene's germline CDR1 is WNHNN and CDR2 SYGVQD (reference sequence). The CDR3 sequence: CASSLAGGPLAPDTQYF. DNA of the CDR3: TGCGCCAGCAGTTTAGCGGGGGGCCCCTTGGCGCCAGATACGCAGTATTTT.

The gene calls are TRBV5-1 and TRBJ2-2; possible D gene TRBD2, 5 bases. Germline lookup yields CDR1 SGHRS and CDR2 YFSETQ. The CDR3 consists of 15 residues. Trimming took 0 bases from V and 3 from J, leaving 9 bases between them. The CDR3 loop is CASSLARGHTGELFF. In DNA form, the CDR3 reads TGCGCCAGCAGCTTGGCCAGAGGGCACACCGGGGAGCTGTTTTTT.

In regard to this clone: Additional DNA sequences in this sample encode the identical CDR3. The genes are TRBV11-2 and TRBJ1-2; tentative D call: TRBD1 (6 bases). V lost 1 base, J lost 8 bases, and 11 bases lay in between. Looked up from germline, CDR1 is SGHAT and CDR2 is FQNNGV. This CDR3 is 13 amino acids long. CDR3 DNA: TGTGCCAGCAGCTTAGCGGGGGGCAGAGGCTACACCTTC. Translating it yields CASSLAGGRGYTF.

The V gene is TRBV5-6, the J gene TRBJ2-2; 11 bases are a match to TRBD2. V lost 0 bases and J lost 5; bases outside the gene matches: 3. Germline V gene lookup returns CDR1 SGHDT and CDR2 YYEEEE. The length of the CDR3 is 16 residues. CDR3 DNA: TGTGCCAGCAGCTTGGGGACTAGCGGGCCGACCGGGGAGCTGTTTTTT. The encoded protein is CASSLGTSGPTGELFF.

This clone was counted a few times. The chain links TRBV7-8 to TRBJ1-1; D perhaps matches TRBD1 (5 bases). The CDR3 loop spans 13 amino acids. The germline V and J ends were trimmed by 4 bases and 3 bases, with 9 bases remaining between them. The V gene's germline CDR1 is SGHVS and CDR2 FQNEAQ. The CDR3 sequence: CASSSQGYTEAFF. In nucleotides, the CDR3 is TGTGCCAGCAGCTCTCAGGGTTACACTGAAGCTTTCTTT.

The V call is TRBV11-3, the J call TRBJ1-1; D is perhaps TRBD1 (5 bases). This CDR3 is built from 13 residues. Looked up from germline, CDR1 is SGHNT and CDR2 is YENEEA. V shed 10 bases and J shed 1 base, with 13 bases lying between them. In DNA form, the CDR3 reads TGTGCCACCCCCAGGGCCCAGAACACTGAAGCTTTCTTT. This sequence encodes CATPRAQNTEAFF.

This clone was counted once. The CDR3 nucleotides read TGTGCCAGCAGCCCCCAGGACAGGGGTCGGGAGACCCAGTACTTC. Its protein product is CASSPQDRGRETQYF. The chain carries TRBV7-6 and TRBJ2-5; TRBD1 aligns across 9 bases. The germline V gene has CDR1 SGHVS and CDR2 FNYEAQ. The CDR3 sequence is 15 residues long. The trim removed 5 bases at V and 5 bases at J, leaving 9 bases unmatched.

The CDR3 DNA reads TGTGCCAGCACCAGGGCATCCGATGAAAAACTGTTTTTT. Amino acid sequence: CASTRASDEKLFF. The chain has TRBV6-5 and TRBJ1-4, with D possibly matching TRBD1 (5 bases). V lost 7 bases and J lost 6, with 12 bases in between. CDR3 size: 13 residues. CDR1 and CDR2 (germline): MNHEY, SVGAGI.

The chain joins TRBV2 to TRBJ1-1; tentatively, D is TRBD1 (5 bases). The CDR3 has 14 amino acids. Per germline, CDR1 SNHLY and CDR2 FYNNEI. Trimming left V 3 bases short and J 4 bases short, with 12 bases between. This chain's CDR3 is CASSDDGGATEAFF. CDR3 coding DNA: TGTGCCAGCAGTGATGATGGTGGGGCCACTGAAGCTTTCTTT.

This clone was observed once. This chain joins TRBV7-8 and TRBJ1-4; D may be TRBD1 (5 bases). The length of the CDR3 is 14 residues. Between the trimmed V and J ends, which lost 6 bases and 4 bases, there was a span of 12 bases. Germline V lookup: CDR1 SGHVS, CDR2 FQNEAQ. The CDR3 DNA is TGTGCCAGCAGGGCAGGGCAGAATAATGAAAAACTGTTTTTT. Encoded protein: CASRAGQNNEKLFF.

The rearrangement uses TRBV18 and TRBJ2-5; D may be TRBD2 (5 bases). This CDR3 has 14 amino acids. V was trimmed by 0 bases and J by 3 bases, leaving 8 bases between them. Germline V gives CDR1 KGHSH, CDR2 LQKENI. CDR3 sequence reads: CASSPPPAEETQYF. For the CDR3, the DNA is TGTGCCAGCTCACCACCGCCAGCGGAAGAGACCCAGTACTTC.

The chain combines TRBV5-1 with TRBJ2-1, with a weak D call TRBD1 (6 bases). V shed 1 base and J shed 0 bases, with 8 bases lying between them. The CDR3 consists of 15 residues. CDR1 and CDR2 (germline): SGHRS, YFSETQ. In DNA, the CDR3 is TGCGCCAGCAGCTTGCAGGGGAGCTCCTACAATGAGCAGTTCTTC. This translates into CASSLQGSSYNEQFF.

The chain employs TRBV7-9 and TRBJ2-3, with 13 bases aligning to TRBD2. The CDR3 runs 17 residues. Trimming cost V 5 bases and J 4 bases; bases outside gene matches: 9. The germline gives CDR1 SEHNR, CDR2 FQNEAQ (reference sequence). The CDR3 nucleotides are TGTGCCAGCAGCGGCTCCCGACTAGCGGGGGGCGCAGATACGCAGTATTTT. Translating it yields CASSGSRLAGGADTQYF.

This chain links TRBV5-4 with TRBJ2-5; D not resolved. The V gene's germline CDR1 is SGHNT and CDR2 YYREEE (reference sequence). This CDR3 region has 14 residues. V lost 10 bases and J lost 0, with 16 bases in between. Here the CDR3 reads CAYAVILYQETQYF. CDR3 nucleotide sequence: TGTGCCTATGCCGTGATACTGTACCAAGAGACCCAGTACTTC.

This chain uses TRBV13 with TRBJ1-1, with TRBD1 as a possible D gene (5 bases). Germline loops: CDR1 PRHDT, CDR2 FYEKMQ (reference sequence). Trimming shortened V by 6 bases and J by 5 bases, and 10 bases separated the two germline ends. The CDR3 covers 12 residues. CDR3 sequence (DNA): TGTGCCAGCAGGGCCGGGGGGACTGAAGCTTTCTTT. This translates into CASRAGGTEAFF.